This T cell receptor beta chain came from a study of somatic mutations in cytotoxic T cells in rheumatoid arthritis. General study results and limits: Clonality measured in CD8+ T cells did not differ significantly between rheumatoid arthritis patients and age-matched healthy controls. Per patient, the largest CD8+ clone was found to exceed 20% of CD8+ cells in about an eighth of the roughly 60 cases.

For this clone: Its specificity is unknown.

Trimming pared 0 bases from V and 0 bases from J, leaving 9 bases between. The CDR3 contains 15 residues. The germline V gene has CDR1 SGDLS and CDR2 YYNGEE. Method: immunoSEQ multiplex PCR; TCRdb's copy keeps in-frame clones and lacks some. The sample has around 16,000 clones, roughly 74% seen once. Material for sequencing was CD8+ T cells sorted from blood. The chain is built from TRBV9 and TRBJ1-2; TRBD1 is a possible D gene (5 bases). This TCR was recovered from an adult with rheumatoid arthritis. CDR3 in DNA: TGTGCCAGCAGCGTAGCCGGGGGGGCTAACTATGGCTACACCTTC. Residues: CASSVAGGANYGYTF.